These 29 T cell receptor beta chains were sequenced from one sample in a study of blood T cell repertoires in COVID-19. Sequencing was performed with immunoSEQ multiplex PCR; in TCRdb, only in-frame clones are kept and a portion is missing. Among some 400,000 clones listed, approximately 90% were seen once. Sequenced sample: PBMCs or T cells enriched from blood (not recorded which). The receptors were gathered from a man aged 30 to 39 who had recovered from COVID-19.

This clone was picked up a small number of times. The chain joins TRBV5-1 to TRBJ1-2; 8 bases agree with TRBD1. Germline V gene data show CDR1 as SGHRS and CDR2 as YFSETQ. The V segment lost 4 bases and the J segment 8 bases; nucleotides outside the gene matches: 10. CDR3 size: 14 residues. The CDR3 here is CASSGGQGSGGYTF. The CDR3 DNA is TGCGCCAGCAGCGGTGGACAGGGATCGGGCGGCTACACCTTC.

V gene TRBV4-2 combines with J gene TRBJ2-7, with 10 positions matching TRBD1. In germline, CDR1 is LGHNA, CDR2 YNFKEQ. This CDR3 has 18 residues. J was trimmed by 0 bases and V by 4 bases; bases with no gene match: 12. The CDR3 coding sequence is TGTGCCAGCAGCCCAAACTCCGGGACAGGGGTCCCCTCCTACGAGCAGTACTTC. It encodes CASSPNSGTGVPSYEQYF.

V is TRBV2 and J is TRBJ2-2; the match to TRBD1 covers 12 bases. V lost 6 bases to trimming and J lost 6 bases; unmatched junction nucleotides: 2. This CDR3 contains 14 residues. In germline, CDR1 is SNHLY, CDR2 FYNNEI. CDR3: CASRRDRGPGELFF. The CDR3 DNA sequence: TGTGCCAGCAGGCGGGACAGGGGGCCCGGGGAGCTGTTTTTT.

In its sample, this clone was seen once. The chain uses TRBV5-5 and TRBJ2-2; the match to TRBD2 covers 10 bases. The germline gives CDR1 SGHKS, CDR2 YYEKEE (reference sequence). V lost 3 bases and J lost 2; bases outside the gene matches: 1. The length of the CDR3 is 15 residues. The CDR3 region is CASSSSGRNTGELFF. The CDR3, as DNA: TGTGCCAGCAGCTCTAGCGGGAGAAACACCGGGGAGCTGTTTTTT. Supplemented by reference TRBV5-5 and TRBJ2-2, the full variable domain reads DAGVTQSPTHLIKTRGQQVTLRCSPISGHKSVSWYQQVLGQGPQFIFQYYEKEERGRGNFPDRFSARQFPNYSSELNVNALLLGDSALYLCASSSSGRNTGELFFGEGSRLTVL.

The V call is TRBV18, the J call TRBJ2-7; 9 bases are shared with TRBD2. The CDR3 is 16 residues long. The V segment lost 0 bases and the J segment 0 bases; nucleotides outside the gene matches: 3. In germline, CDR1 is KGHSH, CDR2 LQKENI. CDR3 DNA: TGTGCCAGCTCACCACCTGCGGGAGGGACCTCCTACGAGCAGTACTTC. Amino acids: CASSPPAGGTSYEQYF.

The chain uses TRBV7-9 and TRBJ1-4, with no clear D. CDR3 size: 15 residues. Trimming shortened V by 1 base and J by 6 bases, and 12 bases separated the two germline ends. Germline assignment: CDR1 SEHNR and CDR2 FQNEAQ (reference sequence). Written as DNA, the CDR3 is TGTGCCAGCAGCTTAGGGCGGACTTGGGATGAAAAACTGTTTTTT. It is translated as CASSLGRTWDEKLFF.

The chain links TRBV7-8 to TRBJ1-6; 10 bases map to TRBD1. Per germline, CDR1 SGHVS and CDR2 FQNEAQ. CDR3 length: 14 residues. V lost 6 bases to trimming and J lost 7 bases; unmatched junction nucleotides: 3. The CDR3 sequence: CASRPGQGNSPLHF. CDR3 nucleotide sequence: TGTGCCAGCAGGCCGGGACAGGGGAATTCACCCCTCCACTTT.

The CDR3 region is CASSELASGRDNEQFF. In DNA form, the CDR3 reads TGTGCCAGCAGTGAACTAGCTAGCGGAAGAGACAATGAGCAGTTCTTC. The chain employs TRBV25-1 and TRBJ2-1; 7 positions agree with TRBD2. Trimming removed 2 bases from V and 5 bases from J; junction bases left unmatched: 9. Per germline, CDR1 MGHDK and CDR2 SYGVNS. CDR3 length: 16 residues. The variable domain in full, with the rest retrieved from reference TRBV25-1 and TRBJ2-1, is EADIYQTPRYLVIGTGKKITLECSQTMGHDKMYWYQQDPGMELHLIHYSYGVNSTEKGDLSSESTVSRIRTEHFPLTLESARPSHTSQYLCASSELASGRDNEQFFGPGTRLTVL.

This chain uses TRBV7-9 with TRBJ1-1; D may be TRBD1 (5 bases). The CDR3 has 15 amino acids. Germline CDR1 reads SEHNR; CDR2 reads FQNEAQ (reference sequence). V was shortened by 7 bases and J by 5 bases, with 20 bases between the two germline ends. In nucleotides, the CDR3 is TGTGCCAGCAAGTGGGGAACCGGGGGGGATACTGAAGCTTTCTTT. This gives the protein CASKWGTGGDTEAFF.

The V gene is TRBV7-9, the J gene TRBJ2-1; no clear D. The CDR3 loop spans 15 amino acids. V lost 6 bases and J lost 0, with 12 bases in between. Germline V CDR1 and CDR2: SEHNR, FQNEAQ (reference sequence). CDR3 nucleotide sequence: TGTGCCAGCAGGTCCTTGTTAGCCTCCTACAATGAGCAGTTCTTC. This sequence encodes CASRSLLASYNEQFF.

The sample holds a few counts of this clone. The chain recombines TRBV7-2 with TRBJ2-3, with 7 bases that match TRBD2. This CDR3 is built from 15 residues. The V gene end was trimmed by 5 bases and the J gene end by 4 bases; junction bases not matched to a gene: 9. Germline lookup yields CDR1 SGHTA and CDR2 FQGNSA. This chain's CDR3 is CASSPRFGGADTQYF. CDR3 nucleotide sequence: TGTGCCAGCAGCCCACGGTTTGGGGGGGCAGATACGCAGTATTTT.

The V and J genes are TRBV12-3 or TRBV12-4 and TRBJ2-2; no clear D. V was trimmed by 5 bases and J by 5 bases, leaving 9 bases between them. The CDR3 is 13 amino acids. The CDR3 reads CASSPSNTGELFF. In DNA, the CDR3 is TGTGCCAGCAGTCCTAGTAATACCGGGGAGCTGTTTTTT.

The chain joins TRBV7-2 to TRBJ1-2, with 10 bases aligning to TRBD1. V was pared by 1 base and J by 1 base, with 9 bases of the junction left unmatched. The CDR3 consists of 18 residues. Germline loops: CDR1 SGHTA, CDR2 FQGNSA. CDR3 DNA: TGTGCCAGCAGCTTAGAGGACTTTCGGGACAGGGGTAACTATGGCTACACCTTC. Translated: CASSLEDFRDRGNYGYTF.

This rearrangement joins TRBV6-5 to TRBJ2-4; a weak D match, TRBD1 (5 bases). Germline lookup yields CDR1 MNHEY and CDR2 SVGAGI. V lost 5 bases, J lost 0 bases, and 11 bases lay in between. The CDR3 runs to 15 residues. As DNA, the CDR3 is TGTGCCAGCAGTAAACAGGAACCAGCCAAAAACATTCAGTACTTC. It yields the protein CASSKQEPAKNIQYF.

This chain uses TRBV5-1 with TRBJ2-3; no clear D. Trimming took off 0 bases at V and 0 bases at J, with 8 bases between the two ends. This CDR3 has 15 amino acids. Germline V gene data show CDR1 as SGHRS and CDR2 as YFSETQ. For the CDR3, the DNA is TGCGCCAGCAGCTTGGACAGCACTAGCACAGATACGCAGTATTTT. This encodes CASSLDSTSTDTQYF. Full variable domain (remainder filled in from reference TRBV5-1 and TRBJ2-3): KAGVTQTPRYLIKTRGQQVTLSCSPISGHRSVSWYQQTPGQGLQFLFEYFSETQRNKGNFPGRFSGRQFSNSRSEMNVSTLELGDSALYLCASSLDSTSTDTQYFGPGTRLTVL.

V is TRBV28 and J is TRBJ1-5; TRBD1 aligns across 7 bases. Germline V gene sequence: CDR1 MDHEN, CDR2 SYDVKM. V was clipped by 8 bases and J by 2 bases; unmatched bases: 6. This CDR3 has 14 residues. CDR3 bases: TGTGCCAGCCAAACAGGGGTCCGCAATCAGCCCCAGCATTTT. Amino acids: CASQTGVRNQPQHF.

The J gene is TRBJ1-1, the V gene TRBV2; 9 bases are a match to TRBD1. Per the germline V gene, CDR1 is SNHLY and CDR2 is FYNNEI. The CDR3 spans 17 residues. After removal of 2 bases from V and 5 bases from J, the junction contained 12 bases not matched to a gene. The CDR3 spells CASSERGQGGQGTEAFF. CDR3 DNA sequence: TGTGCCAGCAGTGAACGGGGACAGGGAGGACAGGGGACTGAAGCTTTCTTT.

The rearrangement uses TRBV5-1 and TRBJ1-3; D may be TRBD1 (5 bases). Looked up from germline, CDR1 is SGHRS and CDR2 is YFSETQ. V dropped 0 bases and J dropped 2 bases, with 12 bases sitting between them. CDR3 length: 16 residues. CDR3 in amino acids: CASSLGSGMTGNTIYF. CDR3 in DNA: TGCGCCAGCAGCTTGGGTTCAGGGATGACTGGAAACACCATATATTTT.

V and J are TRBV11-2 and TRBJ2-7; 10 nucleotides line up with TRBD2. The CDR3 has 16 amino acids. Per the germline V gene, CDR1 is SGHAT and CDR2 is FQNNGV. V was clipped by 0 bases and J by 3 bases; unmatched bases: 5. CDR3 bases: TGTGCCAGCAGCTTAGATCAAGCGGGAGGGGTCTACGAGCAGTACTTC. Its translation: CASSLDQAGGVYEQYF. Looking up the rest from reference TRBV11-2 and TRBJ2-7 gives the full variable domain: EAGVAQSPRYKIIEKRQSVAFWCNPISGHATLYWYQQILGQGPKLLIQFQNNGVVDDSQLPKDRFSAERLKGVDSTLKIQPAKLEDSAVYLCASSLDQAGGVYEQYFGPGTRLTVT.

This clone has only a few counts. The chain carries TRBV12-3 or TRBV12-4 and TRBJ1-2; 7 bases agree with TRBD1. The V and J ends lost 5 bases and 5 bases, in that order; junction bases with no gene match: 5. The CDR3 sequence is 13 residues long. The CDR3 here is CASSHTTGYGYTF. For the CDR3, the DNA is TGTGCCAGCAGTCACACGACAGGGTATGGCTACACCTTC.

V and J are TRBV4-1 and TRBJ2-3; D is possibly TRBD1 (5 bases). Trimming removed 2 bases at V and 4 bases at J, with 7 bases between. The germline V gene has CDR1 MGHRA and CDR2 YSYEKL. CDR3 length equals 13 residues. The CDR3 nucleotides read TGCGCCAGCAGCCAACCAGGGCCAGATACGCAGTATTTT. Protein: CASSQPGPDTQYF.

This chain connects TRBV27 to TRBJ2-7; 9 bases agree with TRBD1. Unmatched junction bases numbered 9, after V lost 5 bases and J lost 7 bases. The CDR3 contains 14 residues. Germline lookup yields CDR1 MNHEY and CDR2 SMNVEV (reference sequence). As DNA, the CDR3 is TGTGCCAGCAGTCAATCGGGACAGGGTGATGAGCAGTACTTC. It is translated as CASSQSGQGDEQYF.

V and J are TRBV30 and TRBJ2-7; D is possibly TRBD2 (5 bases). Trimming pared 2 bases from V and 4 bases from J, leaving 6 bases between. CDR3 size: 11 residues. From germline, CDR1 is GTSNPN and CDR2 SVGIG (reference sequence). CDR3 in amino acids: CAWSTGYEQYF. The CDR3 DNA reads TGTGCCTGGAGTACGGGGTACGAGCAGTACTTC.

The V call is TRBV11-1, the J call TRBJ2-2; D might be TRBD1 (6 bases). This CDR3 has 15 residues. V was cut by 2 bases and J by 1 base, with 8 bases left in between. Germline loops: CDR1 SGHAT, CDR2 FQDESV (reference sequence). The DNA of the CDR3 is TGTGCCAGCAGCTTAAGGGGACAGAACACCGGGGAGCTGTTTTTT. Amino acid sequence: CASSLRGQNTGELFF.

The V and J genes are TRBV2 and TRBJ1-2; D remains ambiguous. V was cut by 6 bases and J by 6 bases, with 11 bases left in between. The CDR3 consists of 12 residues. The germline V gene encodes CDR1 SNHLY and CDR2 FYNNEI. Written as DNA, the CDR3 is TGTGCCAGCAGATGGCTACGGGATGGCTACACCTTC. Its translation is CASRWLRDGYTF.

The chain employs TRBV5-8 and TRBJ2-3, with a tentative D call TRBD1 (6 bases). V lost 1 base to trimming and J lost 0 bases, with 9 bases between them. CDR1 is SGHTS, CDR2 YDEGEE, per germline. This CDR3 contains 15 residues. The DNA of the CDR3 is TGTGCCAGCAGCTTGAGCAGGGGAAGCACAGATACGCAGTATTTT. Amino acids: CASSLSRGSTDTQYF.

The rearrangement links TRBV11-2 to TRBJ2-7; D perhaps matches TRBD1 (5 bases). The CDR3 has 13 residues. The germline V gene has CDR1 SGHAT and CDR2 FQNNGV. V was shortened by 5 bases and J by 6 bases, with 14 bases between the two germline ends. The CDR3 is CASSRGQGSEQYF. The CDR3, as DNA: TGTGCCAGCAGCCGAGGTCAGGGCTCCGAGCAGTACTTC.

The chain is built from TRBV4-1 and TRBJ1-5; D possibly corresponds to TRBD1 (5 bases). The germline CDR1 and CDR2 sequences are MGHRA and YSYEKL. The V end was cut by 5 bases, the J end by 5 bases, with 13 bases between. This CDR3 is built from 14 residues. Written as DNA, the CDR3 is TGCGCCAGCAGCGAATTACAGGATTATCAGCCCCAGCATTTT. Translating it yields CASSELQDYQPQHF.

This rearrangement joins TRBV28 to TRBJ1-1; 8 nucleotides match TRBD1. This CDR3 contains 13 residues. With V trimmed by 6 bases and J by 7 bases, 7 bases remained unmatched. The V gene's germline CDR1 is MDHEN and CDR2 SYDVKM. Written as DNA, the CDR3 is TGTGCCAGCAGAATTCAGGGGGCGGATGAAGCTTTCTTT. Protein sequence: CASRIQGADEAFF.